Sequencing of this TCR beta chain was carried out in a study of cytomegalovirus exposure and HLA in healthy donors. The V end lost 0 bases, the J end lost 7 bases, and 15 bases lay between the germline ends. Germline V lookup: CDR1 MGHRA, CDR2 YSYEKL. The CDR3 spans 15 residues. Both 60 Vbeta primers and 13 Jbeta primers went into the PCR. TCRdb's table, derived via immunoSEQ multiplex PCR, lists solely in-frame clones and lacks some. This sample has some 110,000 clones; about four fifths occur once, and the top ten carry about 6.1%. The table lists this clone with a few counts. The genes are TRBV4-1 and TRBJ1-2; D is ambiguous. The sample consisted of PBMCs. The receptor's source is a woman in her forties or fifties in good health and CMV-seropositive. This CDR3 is CASSQDTRFRGGYTF. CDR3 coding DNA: TGCGCCAGCAGCCAAGACACTCGATTTCGGGGTGGCTACACCTTC.